This T cell receptor (beta chain) originates from a study of identifying expanded T cells in peripheral blood. Collection occurred without any documented infections or immune events in donors. The table came from immunoSEQ multiplex PCR; TCRdb's copy has only in-frame clones and leaves some out. The data show about 78,000 clones, with 84% seen just once and about 17% held by the top ten. This clone was detected once. Trimming left V 7 bases short and J 2 bases short, with 8 bases between. Germline assignment: CDR1 MNHEY and CDR2 SVGAGI. CDR3 length: 12 residues. Specimen: blood. The receptor was isolated from a person aged 18 to 69 in good health. This chain joins TRBV6-5 and TRBJ1-2; D might be TRBD1 (6 bases). The CDR3 coding sequence is TGTGCCAGCAAGGGGGGAAACTATGGCTACACCTTC. Residues: CASKGGNYGYTF.